This section outlines one TCR beta chain sequence together with its context. Clones were read by immunoSEQ multiplex PCR, and TCRdb kept only the in-frame ones, dropping some. The data show approximately 80,000 clones, approximately 85% seen once. V lost 2 bases and J lost 9, with 8 bases in between. CDR3 size: 12 residues. The V gene's germline CDR1 is SEHNR and CDR2 FQNEAQ (reference sequence). This sample is part of a study of blood T cell repertoires in COVID-19. Turning to the study itself: Sources were T cells, B-cell-depleted T cells, or PBMCs; the material itself was cDNA or gDNA.

Sequencing was done on a sample of peripheral blood. This chain uses TRBV7-9 with TRBJ2-1; D gene ambiguous. This TCR was sampled from a man in his forties or fifties with COVID-19, enrolled during active disease. DNA of the CDR3: TGTGCCAGCAGCTTACCAATAGCTGAGCAGTTCTTC. It translates to CASSLPIAEQFF.